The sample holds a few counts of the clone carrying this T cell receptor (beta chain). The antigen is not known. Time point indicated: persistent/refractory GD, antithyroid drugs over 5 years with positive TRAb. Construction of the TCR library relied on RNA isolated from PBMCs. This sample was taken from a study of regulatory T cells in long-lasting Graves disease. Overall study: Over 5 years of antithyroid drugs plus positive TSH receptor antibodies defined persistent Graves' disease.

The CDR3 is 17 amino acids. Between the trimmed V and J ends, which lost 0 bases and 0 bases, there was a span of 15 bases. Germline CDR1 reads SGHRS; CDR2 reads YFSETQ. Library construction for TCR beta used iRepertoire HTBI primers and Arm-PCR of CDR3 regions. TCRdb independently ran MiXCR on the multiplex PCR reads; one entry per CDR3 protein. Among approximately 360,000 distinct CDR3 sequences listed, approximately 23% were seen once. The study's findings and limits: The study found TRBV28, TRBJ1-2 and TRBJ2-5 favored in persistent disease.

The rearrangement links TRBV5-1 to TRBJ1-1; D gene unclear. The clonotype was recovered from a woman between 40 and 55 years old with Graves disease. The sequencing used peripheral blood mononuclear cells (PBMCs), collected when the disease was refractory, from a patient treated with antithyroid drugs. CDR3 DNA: TGCGCCAGCAGCTTGGCCGTTGGACCGGGAATGAACACTGAAGCTTTCTTT. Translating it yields CASSLAVGPGMNTEAFF.